Sequencing of this TCR beta chain was carried out in a study of blood T cell repertoires in COVID-19. Study overall: COVID-19 samples, acute and convalescent, were from the United States, Italy and Spain. T cells, B-cell-depleted T cells, or PBMCs supplied cDNA or gDNA.

Study processing details: Reference gene primer amplification yielded estimated nucleated cell counts. The protocol was immunoSEQ multiplex PCR, while the TCRdb copy is restricted to in-frame clones and leaves out a portion. The V and J calls and clone size come from that table; D and trimming were worked out from the DNA. The sample carries 210,000 or so clones, around 91% recorded once. Concerning this clone itself: The same CDR3 is also encoded by other DNA sequences in this sample.

The germline V gene has CDR1 SEHNR and CDR2 FQNEAQ (reference sequence). The V segment lost 2 bases and the J segment 1 base; nucleotides outside the gene matches: 1. The CDR3 contains 14 residues. The sequencing input was peripheral blood. The chain couples TRBV7-9 to TRBJ2-5, with 7 bases identical to TRBD2. This sequence originates from a man over 45 with acute or convalescent COVID-19. The DNA of the CDR3 is TGTGCCAGCAGCTTAACGGGAGGCCAAGAGACCCAGTACTTC. As protein: CASSLTGGQETQYF.